These T cell receptor beta chains were read from a single sample in a study of CD8 T cells in Susac syndrome. TCRdb re-called the immunoSEQ multiplex PCR reads through MiXCR, storing one row per CDR3 protein. The table records a few hundred thousand distinct CDR3 sequences, around 83% of them present only once. Sequenced material: CD8+ T cells from PBMCs. The receptors shown here come from a human donor with multiple sclerosis. Both conserved end residues are part of each CDR3. The order of the fields is CDR3 DNA, CDR3 protein, J gene, V gene, D gene, CDR3 length, clone size. A D gene is named only where the DNA matches it firmly. Clone size is given for some rows only: seen once, a few or many times, or a class if the clone is expanded.

cdr3_nt: TGTGCCAGCAGTTTATCCGGGGTACCCCACGAGCAGTACTTC
cdr3_aa: CASSLSGVPHEQYF
j_call: TRBJ2-7
v_call: TRBV27
d_call: NA
cdr3_length: 14
clone_size: NA

cdr3_nt: TGTGCCAGCAGTGAAGGTTTACAGGGGAAGAAGAACGAGCAGTACTTC
cdr3_aa: CASSEGLQGKKNEQYF
j_call: TRBJ2-7
v_call: TRBV2
d_call: TRBD1
cdr3_length: 16
clone_size: NA

cdr3_nt: TGTGCCAGCAGTTTAGGGGAAACCGTCCCTACCTACGAGCAGTACTTC
cdr3_aa: CASSLGETVPTYEQYF
j_call: TRBJ2-7
v_call: TRBV28
d_call: NA
cdr3_length: 16
clone_size: NA

cdr3_nt: TGTGCCAGCAGTTTATACACTGAAGCTTTCTTT
cdr3_aa: CASSLYTEAFF
j_call: TRBJ1-1
v_call: TRBV28
d_call: NA
cdr3_length: 11
clone_size: NA

cdr3_nt: TGTGCCAGCAGTTTCCCTAGCAGACAGGGCCCCTATAATTCACCCCTCCACTTT
cdr3_aa: CASSFPSRQGPYNSPLHF
j_call: TRBJ1-6
v_call: TRBV28
d_call: TRBD1
cdr3_length: 18
clone_size: NA

cdr3_nt: TGTGCCAGCAACCCAGACCTAGCGGGAGTTGGCGAGCAGTACTTC
cdr3_aa: CASNPDLAGVGEQYF
j_call: TRBJ2-7
v_call: TRBV2
d_call: TRBD2
cdr3_length: 15
clone_size: NA

cdr3_nt: TGTGCCAGTAGTAGTGATAGACGGGGGGTCCACCAAGAGACCCAGTACTTC
cdr3_aa: CASSSDRRGVHQETQYF
j_call: TRBJ2-5
v_call: TRBV19
d_call: TRBD2
cdr3_length: 17
clone_size: NA

cdr3_nt: TGCGCCAGCAGCCAAGACCCAGCCGGGTCCTCCTACGAGCAGTACTTC
cdr3_aa: CASSQDPAGSSYEQYF
j_call: TRBJ2-7
v_call: TRBV4-1
d_call: NA
cdr3_length: 16
clone_size: NA

cdr3_nt: TGTGCCAGTAGGAGTTCACAGGGTAGTAGCAATCAGCCCCAGCATTTT
cdr3_aa: CASRSSQGSSNQPQHF
j_call: TRBJ1-5
v_call: TRBV19
d_call: NA
cdr3_length: 16
clone_size: NA

cdr3_nt: TGTGCCAGCAGTTTATCCCGGACAGGCTACGAGCAGTACTTC
cdr3_aa: CASSLSRTGYEQYF
j_call: TRBJ2-7
v_call: TRBV27
d_call: TRBD1
cdr3_length: 14
clone_size: few

cdr3_nt: TGTGCCAGTAGCGACGTGTTGGCGGGAGAGGGAGAGACCCAGTACTTC
cdr3_aa: CASSDVLAGEGETQYF
j_call: TRBJ2-5
v_call: TRBV19
d_call: TRBD2
cdr3_length: 16
clone_size: NA

cdr3_nt: TGTGCCAGCAGTGACCCCGAGGGTAGCAATCAGCCCCAGCATTTT
cdr3_aa: CASSDPEGSNQPQHF
j_call: TRBJ1-5
v_call: TRBV2
d_call: NA
cdr3_length: 15
clone_size: NA

cdr3_nt: TGCACCAGACTAGCCTTCCTGTGGGAAGATACGCAGTATTTT
cdr3_aa: CTRLAFLWEDTQYF
j_call: TRBJ2-3
v_call: TRBV1
d_call: NA
cdr3_length: 14
clone_size: NA

cdr3_nt: TGTGCCAGCAGGGAGCTGGGAGATTATAGCAATCAGCCCCAGCATTTT
cdr3_aa: CASRELGDYSNQPQHF
j_call: TRBJ1-5
v_call: TRBV2
d_call: NA
cdr3_length: 16
clone_size: NA

cdr3_nt: TGCAGTGCTAGAGATCTACTAGGGGAAGATACGCAGTATTTT
cdr3_aa: CSARDLLGEDTQYF
j_call: TRBJ2-3
v_call: TRBV20-1
d_call: NA
cdr3_length: 14
clone_size: NA

cdr3_nt: TGCGCCAGCGGGGGACTAGTGAGTTACGAGCAGTACTTC
cdr3_aa: CASGGLVSYEQYF
j_call: TRBJ2-7
v_call: TRBV10-1
d_call: TRBD2
cdr3_length: 13
clone_size: once

cdr3_nt: TGTGCCAGCAGCCATCAGGGGTCTAGCACAGATACGCAGTATTTT
cdr3_aa: CASSHQGSSTDTQYF
j_call: TRBJ2-3
v_call: TRBV27
d_call: NA
cdr3_length: 15
clone_size: NA

cdr3_nt: TGCAGCGTTGCAGGGGCTAACTATGGCTACACCTTC
cdr3_aa: CSVAGANYGYTF
j_call: TRBJ1-2
v_call: TRBV29-1
d_call: NA
cdr3_length: 12
clone_size: NA

cdr3_nt: TGTGCCAGCAGCGGACTAGCGGGAGGCGGATTTACAGATACGCAGTATTTT
cdr3_aa: CASSGLAGGGFTDTQYF
j_call: TRBJ2-3
v_call: TRBV27
d_call: TRBD2
cdr3_length: 17
clone_size: NA

cdr3_nt: TGTGCCAGCACAAAGACAGCCTCCATCACTGAAGCTTTCTTT
cdr3_aa: CASTKTASITEAFF
j_call: TRBJ1-1
v_call: TRBV27
d_call: NA
cdr3_length: 14
clone_size: NA

cdr3_nt: TGTGCCAGCAGTTGGGTGGGAGTAGGCGAGCAGTTCTTC
cdr3_aa: CASSWVGVGEQFF
j_call: TRBJ2-1
v_call: TRBV6-5
d_call: NA
cdr3_length: 13
clone_size: NA

cdr3_nt: TGCGCCAGCAGCCCTGGTCGCTCCTACGAGCAGTACTTC
cdr3_aa: CASSPGRSYEQYF
j_call: TRBJ2-7
v_call: TRBV5-1
d_call: NA
cdr3_length: 13
clone_size: few

cdr3_nt: TGCAGCTCCCGGACAGGGGTACACGAGCAGTACTTC
cdr3_aa: CSSRTGVHEQYF
j_call: TRBJ2-7
v_call: TRBV29-1
d_call: TRBD1
cdr3_length: 12
clone_size: NA

cdr3_nt: TGTGCCAGTAGTACCAGACAGGGGCTAAACACTGAAGCTTTCTTT
cdr3_aa: CASSTRQGLNTEAFF
j_call: TRBJ1-1
v_call: TRBV19
d_call: TRBD1
cdr3_length: 15
clone_size: NA

cdr3_nt: TGTGCCAGCAGCCAAGATCTTGGTAGCGCCAATGAGCAGTTCTTC
cdr3_aa: CASSQDLGSANEQFF
j_call: TRBJ2-1
v_call: TRBV4-2
d_call: NA
cdr3_length: 15
clone_size: few

cdr3_nt: TGTGCCAGCAGCTCCGGGACAGCTAACTATGGCTACACCTTC
cdr3_aa: CASSSGTANYGYTF
j_call: TRBJ1-2
v_call: TRBV2
d_call: TRBD1
cdr3_length: 14
clone_size: NA

cdr3_nt: TGTGCCAGCAGCTTGCCGGGACAGGGAAATGAGCAGTTCTTC
cdr3_aa: CASSLPGQGNEQFF
j_call: TRBJ2-1
v_call: TRBV7-9
d_call: TRBD1
cdr3_length: 14
clone_size: few

cdr3_nt: TGTGCCACCAGCAGAGATCTCGCTGGGGGCACTGAAGCTTTCTTT
cdr3_aa: CATSRDLAGGTEAFF
j_call: TRBJ1-1
v_call: TRBV15
d_call: NA
cdr3_length: 15
clone_size: NA

cdr3_nt: TGTGCCAGCAGCTTATTCTCGAACGGCTATAATTCACCCCTCCACTTT
cdr3_aa: CASSLFSNGYNSPLHF
j_call: TRBJ1-6
v_call: TRBV11-1
d_call: NA
cdr3_length: 16
clone_size: NA

cdr3_nt: TGTGCCAGCAGTTACTCCCCCCCCGGGAGCGGGAGGGGCGAGCAGTACTTC
cdr3_aa: CASSYSPPGSGRGEQYF
j_call: TRBJ2-7
v_call: TRBV6-5
d_call: TRBD2
cdr3_length: 17
clone_size: NA

cdr3_nt: TGTGCTTCACGGGGGGGGGCCCACGAGCAGTACTTC
cdr3_aa: CASRGGAHEQYF
j_call: TRBJ2-7
v_call: TRBV27
d_call: TRBD2
cdr3_length: 12
clone_size: NA

cdr3_nt: TGTGCCAGTAGTGTCTTAGCGAACAATGAGCAGTTCTTC
cdr3_aa: CASSVLANNEQFF
j_call: TRBJ2-1
v_call: TRBV19
d_call: NA
cdr3_length: 13
clone_size: NA

cdr3_nt: TGCAGCGTTGAGGGACTAGCGGGAACCTACTACTCCTACAATGAGCAGTTCTTC
cdr3_aa: CSVEGLAGTYYSYNEQFF
j_call: TRBJ2-1
v_call: TRBV29-1
d_call: TRBD2
cdr3_length: 18
clone_size: NA

cdr3_nt: TGTGCCAGCAGTTGGACTAGCCCTGAGACCCAGTACTTC
cdr3_aa: CASSWTSPETQYF
j_call: TRBJ2-5
v_call: TRBV7-2
d_call: TRBD2
cdr3_length: 13
clone_size: NA

cdr3_nt: TGTGCCAGTAGTAGGGAGCGGGAGGGATCCTACAATGAGCAGTTCTTC
cdr3_aa: CASSREREGSYNEQFF
j_call: TRBJ2-1
v_call: TRBV19
d_call: TRBD2
cdr3_length: 16
clone_size: NA

cdr3_nt: TGTGCCAGCAGTGAAGTGGTTGCTGTACGTCGCGAGACCCAGTACTTC
cdr3_aa: CASSEVVAVRRETQYF
j_call: TRBJ2-5
v_call: TRBV6-1
d_call: NA
cdr3_length: 16
clone_size: NA

cdr3_nt: TGTGCCAGCAGTTTCGGGCGGGGGTGGAACACTGAAGCTTTCTTT
cdr3_aa: CASSFGRGWNTEAFF
j_call: TRBJ1-1
v_call: TRBV12-3/TRBV12-4
d_call: NA
cdr3_length: 15
clone_size: NA

cdr3_nt: TGTGCCAGCAGTGAAGCTTGGGGCAGGGACATCTATGGCTACACCTTC
cdr3_aa: CASSEAWGRDIYGYTF
j_call: TRBJ1-2
v_call: TRBV6-1
d_call: NA
cdr3_length: 16
clone_size: once

cdr3_nt: TGTGCCAGCACCCTAGCGGGAGCACAAGAGACCCAGTACTTC
cdr3_aa: CASTLAGAQETQYF
j_call: TRBJ2-5
v_call: TRBV3-1
d_call: TRBD2
cdr3_length: 14
clone_size: once

cdr3_nt: TGTGCCAGCAGTTTAGACCGCGGGGAGCTGTTTTTT
cdr3_aa: CASSLDRGELFF
j_call: TRBJ2-2
v_call: TRBV12-3/TRBV12-4
d_call: NA
cdr3_length: 12
clone_size: once

cdr3_nt: TGTGCCAGCAGTTCCCCCCCAAGGGCTATTACCCCCAACGAGCAGTACTTC
cdr3_aa: CASSSPPRAITPNEQYF
j_call: TRBJ2-7
v_call: TRBV28
d_call: NA
cdr3_length: 17
clone_size: NA

cdr3_nt: TGCAGTGCTGCGGCGCGGGACTTGTCCTACGAGCAGTACTTC
cdr3_aa: CSAAARDLSYEQYF
j_call: TRBJ2-7
v_call: TRBV20-1
d_call: NA
cdr3_length: 14
clone_size: NA

cdr3_nt: TGTGCCAGCAGCGTAGCCTCGGCAGGGGGCACTGAAGCTTTCTTT
cdr3_aa: CASSVASAGGTEAFF
j_call: TRBJ1-1
v_call: TRBV9
d_call: TRBD1
cdr3_length: 15
clone_size: NA

cdr3_nt: TGTGCCAGCAGCCCCTATCCCTACGAGCAGTACTTC
cdr3_aa: CASSPYPYEQYF
j_call: TRBJ2-7
v_call: TRBV7-9
d_call: NA
cdr3_length: 12
clone_size: NA